In this sample, the clone carrying this TCR beta chain turned up a few times. Amplification of TCR beta used genomic DNA extracted from peripheral blood. This specimen comes from a study of T cell repertoires in aging, cancer and after chemotherapy. Study-level background: Healthy donor repertoires were recorded over several months to years and showed clear clonal overlap.

Germline CDR1 MNHEY, CDR2 SVGAGI. Trimming cost V 7 bases and J 4 bases, with 8 bases left between them. The CDR3 is 12 residues long. A mixed TRB-A/B primer pool amplified rearranged TRB by multiplex touch-down PCR. TCRdb recomputed calls from the multiplex PCR reads with MiXCR, one row per CDR3 protein. The top ten hold 3% to 4.5% of the sample, which has about 10,000 distinct CDR3 sequences, about 35% seen once. The rearrangement joins TRBV6-5 to TRBJ1-5; no firm D call. The sequence derives from a human donor in good health. What was sequenced was blood. The CDR3 coding sequence is TGTGCCAGCATGTACCAGAATCAGCCCCAGCATTTT. It specifies CASMYQNQPQHF.